A selection of T cell receptor beta chains follows, all from one sample in a study of T-cell memory formation after mild COVID-19. One entry per CDR3 protein results from TCRdb running MiXCR on the 5' RACE reads. The sample carries about 270,000 distinct CDR3 sequences, just over 15% recorded once. The sample consisted of PBMCs or a T cell subset sorted from them (not recorded which). Every receptor here comes from an adult woman who had mild COVID-19 (a few samples of this study predate the infection). Cell type and time point are not known. The CDR3 runs from the conserved cysteine through the conserved F or W. A D gene is named only where the DNA matches it firmly. The size entry is marked missing in some rows and otherwise reads once, few, many or a size class.

v_call	j_call	d_call	clone_size	cdr3_nt	cdr3_aa
TRBV7-2	TRBJ1-1	-	-	TGTGCCAGCAGCTTAACAACCGTAATGAACACTGAAGCTTTCTTT	CASSLTTVMNTEAFF
TRBV3-1	TRBJ1-2	-	-	TGTGCCAGCAGCCAAGATGTGGCATCCTATTATGGCTACACCTTC	CASSQDVASYYGYTF
TRBV13	TRBJ1-1	-	-	TGTGCCAGCAGCTTTGGGGGCGCCAACACTGAAGCTTTCTTT	CASSFGGANTEAFF
TRBV4-1	TRBJ2-3	-	-	TGCGCCAGCAGCCAAGACGCCCTAACTAGCATCCAGGCGCAGTATTTT	CASSQDALTSIQAQYF
TRBV9	TRBJ2-4	-	-	TGTGCCAGCAGGGGTTCAGGAGGGGACATTCAGTACTTC	CASRGSGGDIQYF
TRBV10-3	TRBJ1-5	-	-	TGTGCCATCAGCGCGATAGGGACCCAATCGGTACAGCATTTT	CAISAIGTQSVQHF
TRBV25-1	TRBJ2-1	-	few	TGTGCCAGCAGTGCGAGACTAGGCCGGACTCACAATGAGCAGTTCTTC	CASSARLGRTHNEQFF
TRBV5-1	TRBJ1-4	-	few	TGCGCCAGCAGCTCCGGACAGCTAGCAACTAATGAAAAACTGTTTTTT	CASSSGQLATNEKLFF
TRBV7-3	TRBJ1-6	-	few	TGTGCCAGCAGCTTAGGGGGTACTTATAATTCACCCCTCCACTTT	CASSLGGTYNSPLHF
TRBV6-2/TRBV6-3	TRBJ2-7	-	few	TGTGCCAGCAGTTACGCAGCGGGTAACTCCTACGAGCAGTACTTC	CASSYAAGNSYEQYF
TRBV12-3/TRBV12-4	TRBJ2-3	-	-	TGTGCCAGCAGTAAACAGGGTTTCACAGATACGCAGTATTTT	CASSKQGFTDTQYF
TRBV10-3	TRBJ2-7	-	-	TGTGCCATCAGTGATAAGGGATCCGACTACGAGCAGTACTTC	CAISDKGSDYEQYF
TRBV10-3	TRBJ2-7	-	-	TGTGCCTCCCGGGACACCCTAACCTACGAGCAGTACTTC	CASRDTLTYEQYF
TRBV7-2	TRBJ2-3	-	-	TGTGCCAGCAGCTCCAAAACCCCGGACTCTCAATGGGGAGATACGCAGTATTTT	CASSSKTPDSQWGDTQYF
TRBV5-6	TRBJ2-7	TRBD2	many	TGTGCCAGCAGCTTGCAAACACTAGCGGCATCCTACGAGCAGTACTTC	CASSLQTLAASYEQYF
TRBV29-1	TRBJ2-7	-	-	TGCAGCGTCTCGAGGGTGGGGTTGGGAGTTGGCTACGAGCAGTACTTC	CSVSRVGLGVGYEQYF
TRBV5-1	TRBJ1-4	TRBD1	few	TGCGCCAGCAGCTTCGCCCCGACAGGGCCGGGAACTAATGAAAAACTGTTTTTT	CASSFAPTGPGTNEKLFF
TRBV11-3	TRBJ1-6	-	few	TGTGCCAGCAGCTTAGTTTCTGGTGGCCGAACGGGGTATAATTCACCCCTCCACTTT	CASSLVSGGRTGYNSPLHF
TRBV11-1	TRBJ2-2	TRBD1	many	TGTGCCAGCAGACACCGGGACAGGGGGTACACCGGGGAGCTGTTTTTT	CASRHRDRGYTGELFF
TRBV12-3/TRBV12-4	TRBJ2-4	-	few	TGTGCCAGCAGTTGGGGGGCTGGAGCCAAAAACATTCAGTACTTC	CASSWGAGAKNIQYF
TRBV30	TRBJ2-2	TRBD1	-	TGTGCCTGGGATCCCGGGACAGGGTACACCGGGGAGCTGTTTTTT	CAWDPGTGYTGELFF
TRBV12-3/TRBV12-4	TRBJ1-1	-	-	TGTGCCAGCGGGGCGCAGTTGAACACTGAAGCTTTCTTT	CASGAQLNTEAFF
TRBV5-5	TRBJ2-2	-	few	TGTGCCAGCAGCGGGACCGGGACGAACACCGGGGAGCTGTTTTTT	CASSGTGTNTGELFF
TRBV20-1	TRBJ2-7	-	-	TGCAGTGCCGCCGGACACCTCTACGAGCAGTACTTC	CSAAGHLYEQYF
TRBV12-3/TRBV12-4	TRBJ2-1	TRBD2	-	TGTGCCAGCAGCGTAGCGGGGCTCTACAATGAGCAGTTCTTC	CASSVAGLYNEQFF
TRBV7-2	TRBJ2-7	TRBD2	many	TGTGCCAGCAGCTTAGGGGGGACTAGCGGCTACGAGCAGTACTTC	CASSLGGTSGYEQYF
TRBV20-1	TRBJ1-6	TRBD1	few	TGCAGTGCTAGAGCCGAGCTCCGGGACAGGGGGAATTCACCCCTCCACTTT	CSARAELRDRGNSPLHF
TRBV4-1	TRBJ2-1	TRBD2	few	TGCGCCAGCAGCCACTGGACTAGCGGGGGGGCGAGTGAGCAGTTCTTC	CASSHWTSGGASEQFF
TRBV11-1	TRBJ2-7	TRBD2	-	TGTGCCAGCACCGGCGGGACTAGCGGGAACTCCTACGAGCAGTACTTC	CASTGGTSGNSYEQYF
TRBV4-1	TRBJ2-5	TRBD2	few	TGCGCCAGCAGCCAAGATCGGCTAGCGGGGGGGCGACAAGAGACCCAGTACTTC	CASSQDRLAGGRQETQYF
TRBV27	TRBJ1-1	-	few	TGTGCCAGCAGTTTTAGGGGCACGGCCAAGGAGGAAGAAGCTTTCTTT	CASSFRGTAKEEEAFF
TRBV12-3/TRBV12-4	TRBJ2-1	TRBD1	many	TGTGCCAGCAGTTTACGACAGGGGAGAGGGAATGAGCAGTTCTTC	CASSLRQGRGNEQFF
TRBV12-3/TRBV12-4	TRBJ2-1	TRBD2	-	TGTGCCAGCAGTTCCGGACTAGCGGGAATTAGCTCCTACAATGAGCAGTTCTTC	CASSSGLAGISSYNEQFF
TRBV5-1	TRBJ1-1	-	few	TGCGCCAGCAGCTTCGGTGGATGGGCTGGGGCCACTGAAGCTTTCTTT	CASSFGGWAGATEAFF
TRBV16	TRBJ2-7	TRBD1	few	TGTGCCAGCAGCCAGCAACAGGGGAAAACCTACGAGCAGTACTTC	CASSQQQGKTYEQYF
TRBV24-1	TRBJ2-1	TRBD2	-	TGTGCCACCAGTGAGGCGGGACTAGCGGGAATCAATGAGCAGTTCTTC	CATSEAGLAGINEQFF
TRBV6-2/TRBV6-3	TRBJ2-3	-	-	TGTGCCAGCAGTGCCAAGAATACGCAGTATTTT	CASSAKNTQYF
TRBV20-1	TRBJ2-5	-	many	TGCAGTGCTCGACTGGACCGGGGCCAGTACTTC	CSARLDRGQYF
TRBV5-1	TRBJ1-1	TRBD1	few	TGCGCCAGCAGCTCCACAGGGGGCACCTTTGAAGCTTTCTTT	CASSSTGGTFEAFF
TRBV7-2	TRBJ2-1	TRBD2	many	TGTGCCAGCAGCTCCCCGACTAGCGGGAGGCTTTCCTACAATGAGCAGTTCTTC	CASSSPTSGRLSYNEQFF
TRBV7-8	TRBJ2-5	-	-	TGTGTCAGCAGCTTAGAAGTCCTGGGAGGGGGGACCCAGTACTTC	CVSSLEVLGGGTQYF
TRBV6-6	TRBJ1-2	-	few	TGTGCCAGCAGTTACTCGATGGGCCCGGAGTGGGGTGGCGGCTACACCTTC	CASSYSMGPEWGGGYTF
TRBV11-2	TRBJ2-1	-	-	TGTGCCAGCAGCTTAGGACCCCGGGGCCCTAACAATGAGCAGTTCTTC	CASSLGPRGPNNEQFF
TRBV3-1	TRBJ2-6	-	-	TGTGCCAGCAGCCTGCGGGCCAGGTCCGTCTCTGGGGCCAACGTCCTGACTTTC	CASSLRARSVSGANVLTF
TRBV11-2	TRBJ2-1	TRBD2	-	TGTGCCAGCAGCCTAGCGGGATCGGTCAATGAGCAGTTCTTC	CASSLAGSVNEQFF
TRBV7-2	TRBJ2-5	-	few	TGTGCCAGCAGCGAGTTCGGTGAGACCCAGTACTTC	CASSEFGETQYF
TRBV2	TRBJ1-5	-	few	TGTGCCAGCAAGGCAGGGAGGAATACCAATCAGCCCCAGCATTTT	CASKAGRNTNQPQHF
TRBV27	TRBJ2-7	TRBD1	-	TGTGCCAGCAGAAGGACAGGTCTGACGCCCTACGAGCAGTACTTC	CASRRTGLTPYEQYF
TRBV3-1	TRBJ1-4	-	-	TGTGCCAGCAGCCCTAAGTCGGGGGAATCGAAAAAACTGTTTTTT	CASSPKSGESKKLFF
TRBV6-6	TRBJ1-2	TRBD1	-	TGTGCCAGCAGTTACGGACAGGGCACTAACTATGGCTACACCTTC	CASSYGQGTNYGYTF
TRBV12-5	TRBJ2-2	TRBD1	-	TGTGCTAGTGGTCCCTCCGGGACAGCCCAAAACACCGGGGAGCTGTTTTTT	CASGPSGTAQNTGELFF
TRBV7-2	TRBJ2-7	-	-	TGTGCCAGCAGCTTAGGATGGGACTTCACCTCCTACGAGCAGTACTTC	CASSLGWDFTSYEQYF
TRBV27	TRBJ1-6	TRBD1	-	TGTGCCAGCACCCCAACAGGGGCGAATTCACCCCTCCACTTT	CASTPTGANSPLHF
TRBV12-3/TRBV12-4	TRBJ2-3	TRBD1	few	TGTGCCAGCAGATGGGACAGGGGGGGCACAGATACGCAGTATTTT	CASRWDRGGTDTQYF
TRBV5-6	TRBJ2-3	-	-	TGTGCCAGCAGCTTGGGCAGGGGTATGACAGATACGCAGTATTTT	CASSLGRGMTDTQYF